This entry concerns a single TCR beta chain. The antigen is undetermined. The sample comes from a study of shared clonotypes between healthy human individuals. Trimming took 1 base from V and 5 from J; bases not matched to a gene: 5. CDR1 is MGHDK and CDR2 is SYGVNS in the germline V gene. The CDR3 covers 15 residues. The study, taken as a whole, reports: The authors sampled blood alone, and tissue repertoires likely differ.

Sequencing used immunoSEQ multiplex PCR; TCRdb keeps in-frame clones, though not all of them. This table has 1,500,000 or so clones, 98% appearing once. The V gene is TRBV25-1, the J gene TRBJ1-2, with 9 bases aligning to TRBD1. This TCR derives from a man younger than 40 in good health. Sample: naive CD4+ T cells sorted from blood. Subset denoted: CD45RA+ positively selected. Here the CDR3 DNA reads TGTGCCAGCAGTGAATGGGGGACAGGGACATATGGCTACACCTTC. Residues: CASSEWGTGTYGYTF.